The source of this T cell receptor beta chain is a study of CD8+ T cells in alopecia areata. Across the whole study: For 6 to 18 months, tofacitinib was taken, and 6 months off drug followed.

About this clone itself: As yet, its antigen is unknown.

Study-wide results and caveats: Lesional tissue from the scalp (especially in alopecia totalis/universalis) showed higher clonality than normal scalp.

As part of sample collection, lesional scalp punch biopsies and peripheral blood were taken from alopecia areata patients. Isolation of CD4+ and CD8+ T cells from PBMCs was achieved by sorting. The V gene end was trimmed by 5 bases and the J gene end by 1 base; junction bases not matched to a gene: 5. CDR1 and CDR2 from the germline V gene are SQVTM and ANQGSEA. The CDR3 covers 16 residues. Reverse transcription of extracted RNA yielded cDNA, which provided the sequencing template. Repertoires were generated with immunoSEQ multiplex PCR, while TCRdb's copy carries only in-frame clones and drops some. Of about 180,000 clones listed, 50% to 75% are singletons.

This chain joins TRBV29-1 and TRBJ2-2, with 12 bases identical to TRBD2. This receptor was taken from a human donor with alopecia areata. Sequenced material: CD4+ T cells sorted from blood, taken at week 0. The CDR3 loop reads CSVSGLAGRNTGELFF. In nucleotides, the CDR3 is TGCAGCGTTTCCGGACTAGCGGGGCGGAACACCGGGGAGCTGTTTTTT.